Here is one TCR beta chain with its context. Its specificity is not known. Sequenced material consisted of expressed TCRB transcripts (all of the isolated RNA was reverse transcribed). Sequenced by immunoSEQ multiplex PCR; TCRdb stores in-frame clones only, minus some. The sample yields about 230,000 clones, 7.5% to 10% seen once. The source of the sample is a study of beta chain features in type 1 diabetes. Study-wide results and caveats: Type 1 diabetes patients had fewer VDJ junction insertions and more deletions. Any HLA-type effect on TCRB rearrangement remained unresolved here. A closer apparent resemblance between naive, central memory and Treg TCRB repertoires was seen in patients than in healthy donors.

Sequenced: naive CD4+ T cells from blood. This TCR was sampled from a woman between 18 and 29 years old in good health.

CDR3 nucleotides: TGCGCCAGCAGCCCGGCGGAAGGGGACGAGCAGTACTTC. Translated: CASSPAEGDEQYF. The chain has TRBV4-1 and TRBJ2-7; the D gene is possibly TRBD1 (5 bases). Germline V gene sequence: CDR1 MGHRA, CDR2 YSYEKL. V lost 4 bases and J 5 bases, leaving 12 bases between the germline ends. The CDR3 covers 13 residues.